This T cell receptor (beta chain) derives from a study of cytomegalovirus exposure and HLA in healthy donors. Study-wide results and limits: Follow-up analysis seemed to connect common viral pathogens with several of the most significant clusters identified.

This clone was observed a single time. Its target is not known. PCR employed 60 Vbeta and 13 Jbeta primers. The table came from immunoSEQ multiplex PCR; TCRdb's copy has only in-frame clones and leaves some out. The table includes some 130,000 clones, roughly 72% detected once. V was trimmed by 2 bases and J by 4 bases, leaving 21 bases between them. The CDR3 runs to 19 residues. Germline V gene sequence: CDR1 SGHTA, CDR2 FQGNSA. The rearrangement uses TRBV7-2 and TRBJ1-6; TRBD1 is a possible D gene (5 bases). The sequence was collected from a male donor in good health and CMV-seronegative. Sequencing was done on a sample of PBMCs. CDR3 amino acids: CASSLFKVQGGYYNSPLHF. CDR3 bases: TGTGCCAGCAGCTTATTTAAGGTGCAGGGCGGATATTATAATTCACCCCTCCACTTT.